The 15 T cell receptor beta chains below were found in one sample sequenced in a study of blood T cell repertoires in COVID-19. The protocol was immunoSEQ multiplex PCR, while the TCRdb copy is restricted to in-frame clones and leaves out a portion. The sample records nearly 250,000 clones, about 87% being singletons. The sample taken for sequencing was PBMCs or T cells enriched from blood (not recorded which). These receptors came from a man aged 50 to 59 who had been exposed to COVID-19.

This clone was seen only a few times. The V call is TRBV4-2, the J call TRBJ2-1, with 12 bases aligning to TRBD2. The CDR3 length is 16 residues. J was trimmed by 8 bases and V by 1 base; bases with no gene match: 6. Germline assignment: CDR1 LGHNA and CDR2 YNFKEQ. The CDR3, as DNA: TGTGCCAGCAGCCAAGTACGGACTAGCGGGATTGATGAGCAGTTCTTC. Residues: CASSQVRTSGIDEQFF.

This clone was detected a few times. The V call is TRBV7-2, the J call TRBJ1-5; D unclear. CDR3 length equals 13 residues. Trimming removed 5 bases from V and 9 bases from J, with 14 bases in between. CDR1 is SGHTA and CDR2 is FQGNSA in the germline V gene. CDR3 nucleotides: TGTGCCAGCAGCCCTTTAGAGACTTTGCCCCAGCATTTT. Encoded protein: CASSPLETLPQHF.

V gene TRBV5-6 combines with J gene TRBJ1-2; D may be TRBD1 (5 bases). Germline V gives CDR1 SGHDT, CDR2 YYEEEE. The CDR3 totals 14 residues. V lost 2 bases, J lost 5 bases, and 13 bases lay in between. This CDR3 is CASSLGNRKYGYTF. As DNA, the CDR3 is TGTGCCAGCAGCTTAGGTAACAGGAAATATGGCTACACCTTC.

The rearrangement joins TRBV10-3 to TRBJ2-7, with D possibly matching TRBD2 (6 bases). V gave up 0 bases and J gave up 3 bases, with 9 bases separating them. The CDR3 contains 14 residues. Looked up from germline, CDR1 is ENHRY and CDR2 is SYGVKD. CDR3 DNA: TGTGCCATCAGTGAGTCATTTAGCGGCTACGAGCAGTACTTC. The encoded protein is CAISESFSGYEQYF.

The chain has TRBV5-1 and TRBJ2-1, with 9 bases aligning to TRBD1. The CDR3 has 16 amino acids. V lost 4 bases to trimming and J lost 3 bases; unmatched junction nucleotides: 8. Germline CDR1 is SGHRS and CDR2 is YFSETQ. CDR3 residues: CASSTGTGSIYNEQFF. As DNA, the CDR3 is TGCGCCAGCAGCACCGGGACAGGGAGCATCTACAATGAGCAGTTCTTC.

The chain employs TRBV5-1 and TRBJ1-3; 7 bases match TRBD1. V dropped 4 bases and J dropped 0; count of bases not matched to a gene: 7. The length of the CDR3 is 16 residues. The germline V gene encodes CDR1 SGHRS and CDR2 YFSETQ. The CDR3: CASSLRQGISGNTIYF. The CDR3 DNA sequence: TGCGCCAGCAGCCTGCGACAGGGCATCTCTGGAAACACCATATATTTT.

The chain has TRBV24-1 and TRBJ2-7; TRBD2 matches 8 bases. The CDR3 runs 18 residues. Germline lookup yields CDR1 KGHDR and CDR2 SFDVKD. Losses at the gene ends were 1 base for V and 4 bases for J; bases not matched to a gene: 14. The DNA for the CDR3 is TGTGCCACCAGTGATTTCCATCGGTTAGCGGGGAACTATTACGAGCAGTACGTC. Translated, it gives CATSDFHRLAGNYYEQYV.

The chain carries TRBV11-3 and TRBJ1-1, with D possibly being TRBD1 (6 bases). V was trimmed by 3 bases and J by 2 bases, leaving 10 bases between them. The CDR3 consists of 14 residues. Germline lookup yields CDR1 SGHNT and CDR2 YENEEA. The CDR3 spells CASSLDSGNTEAFF. The CDR3 DNA follows: TGTGCCAGCAGCTTGGACAGCGGAAACACTGAAGCTTTCTTT.

The chain couples TRBV6-5 to TRBJ2-7; 9 bases match TRBD1. V lost 0 bases, J lost 3 bases, and 3 bases stayed unmatched. The CDR3 extends over 15 amino acids. Germline V gene sequence: CDR1 MNHEY, CDR2 SVGAGI. CDR3 sequence (DNA): TGTGCCAGCAGTTACTCGGGACAGGGCGTCTACGAGCAGTACTTC. It encodes CASSYSGQGVYEQYF.

The chain links TRBV3-1 (or the pseudogene TRBV3-2) to TRBJ2-3, with D tentatively TRBD2 (6 bases). The germline V gene has CDR1 LGHDT and CDR2 YNNKEL (reference sequence). The CDR3 covers 14 residues. Trimming stripped 3 bases from V and 2 bases from J, with 9 bases between. The CDR3 sequence: CASSHLATTDTQYF. DNA of the CDR3: TGTGCCAGCAGCCACCTAGCGACCACAGATACGCAGTATTTT.

This clone was picked up one time. This chain uses TRBV12-3 or TRBV12-4 with TRBJ1-2, with 8 bases identical to TRBD1. There are 13 residues in the CDR3. The junction had 4 bases not matched to a gene; V was cut back by 5 bases and J by 5 bases. CDR3 nucleotides: TGTGCCAGCAGTATGACAGGGGAGTATGGCTACACCTTC. Protein product: CASSMTGEYGYTF.

This clone was detected once. The chain links TRBV12-3 or TRBV12-4 to TRBJ1-2; D may be TRBD1 (6 bases). CDR3 size: 13 residues. V was shortened by 4 bases and J by 6 bases, with 12 bases between the two germline ends. The CDR3 protein is CASSYTQGNGYTF. The CDR3 region has the DNA TGTGCCAGCAGTTATACACAGGGAAATGGCTACACCTTC.

The CDR3 protein is CASSLLRGNEQFF. The CDR3, as DNA: TGCGCCAGCAGCTTATTACGGGGCAATGAGCAGTTCTTC. The chain links TRBV5-1 to TRBJ2-1; a possible D gene is TRBD2 (5 bases). CDR3 length: 13 amino acids. Germline loops: CDR1 SGHRS, CDR2 YFSETQ. Deletions cut 2 bases from V and 6 bases from J, with 9 bases between.

The V call is TRBV12-5, the J call TRBJ2-3; TRBD1 is a possible D gene (5 bases). The CDR3 is 16 amino acids. V dropped 3 bases and J dropped 5 bases, with 18 bases sitting between them. The V gene's germline CDR1 is LGHNT and CDR2 FRNRAP. As DNA, the CDR3 is TGTGCTAGTGGTTTAGGTCAAGGGGTCGTTCAAGATACGCAGTATTTT. Amino acid sequence: CASGLGQGVVQDTQYF.

CDR3 bases: TGTGCCAGCAGCTTAGCGCGTCACACTGAAGCTTTCTTT. It encodes CASSLARHTEAFF. This sequence joins TRBV7-2 and TRBJ1-1; D gene uncertain. Germline values: CDR1 SGHTA, CDR2 FQGNSA. The CDR3 consists of 13 residues. Between the trimmed V and J ends, which lost 0 bases and 3 bases, there was a span of 5 bases.